Sequencing of this T cell receptor (beta chain) was carried out in a study of vaccination and CD4 T cells after COVID-19. Study findings and constraints: 304 of 307 vaccine-specific clones from convalescent patients were spike mono-reactive.

As regards this clonotype: Its antigen is undetermined.

The Oncomine TCR Beta short-read assay was applied to DNA of cultured CD4+ T cells. TCRdb re-derived calls from the PCR reads in MiXCR, one entry per CDR3 protein. Seen here are some 25,000 distinct CDR3 sequences, around half observed once, and the top ten hold 6.1%. The CDR3 has 19 residues. Germline V gene sequence: CDR1 DFQATT, CDR2 SNEGSKA (reference sequence). V dropped 3 bases and J dropped 0; count of bases not matched to a gene: 13. Regarding treatment: approximately nine-day PBMC culture with coronavirus spike peptide pools or control peptides (ViraFEST assay). Sequencing was carried out using CD4+ T cells from blood, cultured in vitro. The TCR originated in a human donor who had recovered from COVID-19. V and J are TRBV20-1 and TRBJ2-2; the match to TRBD2 covers 10 bases. The CDR3 here is CSASGTASGRGTNTGELFF. CDR3 coding DNA: TGCAGTGCTAGTGGGACGGCTAGCGGGAGAGGAACGAACACCGGGGAGCTGTTTTTT.